The 11 T cell receptor beta chains listed next were all sequenced from one sample in a study of control samples from healthy donors and cancer patients. TCRdb keeps only in-frame clones here, not all; method: immunoSEQ multiplex PCR. This repertoire shows around 50,000 clones, less than 95% found once; its top ten account for approximately 0.95%. Sequences were obtained from PBMCs. The receptor set was obtained from a man in his thirties or forties with colorectal cancer.

The rearrangement joins TRBV9 to TRBJ2-1, with TRBD2 matching over 11 bases. The CDR3 loop spans 16 amino acids. The trim removed 6 bases at V and 3 bases at J, leaving 8 bases unmatched. The germline V gene has CDR1 SGDLS and CDR2 YYNGEE. DNA of the CDR3: TGTGCCAGCACCTTAACCGGACTAGCGGGCTACAATGAGCAGTTCTTC. This encodes CASTLTGLAGYNEQFF.

The V call is TRBV30, the J call TRBJ2-3; 7 bases are shared with TRBD1. V shed 2 bases and J 4 bases; nucleotides not matched to a gene: 15. The germline gives CDR1 GTSNPN, CDR2 SVGIG (reference sequence). This CDR3 is 17 amino acids long. This CDR3 is CAWSQFPTGPFPDTQYF. In nucleotides, the CDR3 is TGTGCCTGGAGTCAATTCCCGACAGGGCCTTTTCCAGATACGCAGTATTTT. Full variable domain (remainder filled in from reference TRBV30 and TRBJ2-3): SQTIHQWPATLVQPVGSPLSLECTVEGTSNPNLYWYRQAAGRGLQLLFYSVGIGQISSEVPQNLSASRPQDRQFILSSKKLLLSDSGFYLCAWSQFPTGPFPDTQYFGPGTRLTVL.

The chain is built from TRBV19 and TRBJ2-1; TRBD2 matches at 7 bases. This CDR3 is 20 amino acids long. V shed 4 bases, J shed 7 bases, and the junction held 25 bases outside the gene matches. Germline V CDR1 and CDR2: LNHDA, SQIVND (reference sequence). In DNA, the CDR3 is TGTGCCAGTAGTAGCCCACTGGTATTAATTCGGGCGGGGGATGATAATGAGCAGTTCTTC. Its protein is CASSSPLVLIRAGDDNEQFF.

The chain employs TRBV6-2 or TRBV6-3 and TRBJ1-2; D gene ambiguous. In germline, CDR1 is MNHEY, CDR2 SVGEGT. The CDR3 has 14 amino acids. V was pared by 2 bases and J by 4 bases, with 11 bases between. CDR3 region: CASSYADLTYGYTF. Written as DNA, the CDR3 is TGTGCCAGCAGTTACGCGGACCTTACCTATGGCTACACCTTC.

This chain joins TRBV12-3 or TRBV12-4 and TRBJ2-1; perhaps TRBD2 as D (6 bases). The CDR3 extends over 13 amino acids. V was pared by 10 bases and J by 1 base, with 11 bases between. Here the CDR3 DNA reads TGTGCCACAGGCGGGGATTCCTACAATGAGCAGTTCTTC. Protein product: CATGGDSYNEQFF.

The J gene is TRBJ1-1, the V gene TRBV7-8; D perhaps matches TRBD1 (5 bases). Germline V gives CDR1 SGHVS, CDR2 FQNEAQ. With 5 bases removed from V and 7 bases from J, the gap between germline ends came to 17 bases. This CDR3 comprises 14 residues. CDR3 sequence: CASSSHLGGGEAFF. The CDR3 nucleotides are TGTGCCAGCAGCAGCCACCTTGGTGGGGGTGAAGCTTTCTTT.

V is TRBV3-1 (or the pseudogene TRBV3-2) and J is TRBJ2-5; 7 bases are a match to TRBD2. The CDR3 is 14 amino acids. Per germline, CDR1 LGHDT and CDR2 YNNKEL (reference sequence). Trimming removed 4 bases from V and 4 bases from J; junction bases left unmatched: 6. CDR3 nucleotide sequence: TGTGCCAGCAGCCCCGGACTAGTTAGAGAGACCCAGTACTTC. Encoded protein: CASSPGLVRETQYF.

This chain links TRBV9 with TRBJ2-5; no firm D call. CDR3 length equals 15 residues. Per the germline V gene, CDR1 is SGDLS and CDR2 is YYNGEE. Between the trimmed V and J ends, which lost 4 bases and 5 bases, there was a span of 18 bases. DNA for the CDR3: TGTGCCAGCAGCTTCTTACCTGGCCCCCAGGAGACCCAGTACTTC. This codes for CASSFLPGPQETQYF. Variable domain in full (rest from reference TRBV9 and TRBJ2-5): DSGVTQTPKHLITATGQRVTLRCSPRSGDLSVYWYQQSLDQGLQFLIQYYNGEERAKGNILERFSAQQFPDLHSELNLSSLELGDSALYFCASSFLPGPQETQYFGPGTRLLVL.

The chain carries TRBV19 and TRBJ2-2; 8 nucleotides agree with TRBD1. V lost 1 base and J lost 7; bases outside the gene matches: 5. The CDR3 extends over 15 amino acids. The germline V gene has CDR1 LNHDA and CDR2 SQIVND (reference sequence). CDR3 nucleotide sequence: TGTGCCAGTAGTATAGGGCAGGGGGCAATCGGGGAGCTGTTTTTT. This gives the protein CASSIGQGAIGELFF.

The chain uses TRBV5-4 and TRBJ2-6, with 10 bases matching TRBD1. The CDR3 has 17 residues. Trimming took 2 bases from V and 2 from J; bases not matched to a gene: 4. Germline V CDR1 and CDR2: SGHNT, YYREEE (reference sequence). CDR3 sequence (DNA): TGTGCCAGCAGCTTACGGACAGGGGGACCTGGGGCCAACGTCCTGACTTTC. As protein: CASSLRTGGPGANVLTF.

This clone occurred a few times. J is TRBJ2-1 and V is TRBV5-1, with 10 bases identical to TRBD2. CDR3 length equals 14 residues. Germline-derived CDR1 and CDR2 are SGHRS and YFSETQ. Losses at the gene ends were 2 bases for V and 7 bases for J; bases not matched to a gene: 3. The CDR3 loop is CASSLAGGKNEQFF. CDR3 in DNA: TGCGCCAGCAGCTTAGCGGGGGGGAAGAATGAGCAGTTCTTC.